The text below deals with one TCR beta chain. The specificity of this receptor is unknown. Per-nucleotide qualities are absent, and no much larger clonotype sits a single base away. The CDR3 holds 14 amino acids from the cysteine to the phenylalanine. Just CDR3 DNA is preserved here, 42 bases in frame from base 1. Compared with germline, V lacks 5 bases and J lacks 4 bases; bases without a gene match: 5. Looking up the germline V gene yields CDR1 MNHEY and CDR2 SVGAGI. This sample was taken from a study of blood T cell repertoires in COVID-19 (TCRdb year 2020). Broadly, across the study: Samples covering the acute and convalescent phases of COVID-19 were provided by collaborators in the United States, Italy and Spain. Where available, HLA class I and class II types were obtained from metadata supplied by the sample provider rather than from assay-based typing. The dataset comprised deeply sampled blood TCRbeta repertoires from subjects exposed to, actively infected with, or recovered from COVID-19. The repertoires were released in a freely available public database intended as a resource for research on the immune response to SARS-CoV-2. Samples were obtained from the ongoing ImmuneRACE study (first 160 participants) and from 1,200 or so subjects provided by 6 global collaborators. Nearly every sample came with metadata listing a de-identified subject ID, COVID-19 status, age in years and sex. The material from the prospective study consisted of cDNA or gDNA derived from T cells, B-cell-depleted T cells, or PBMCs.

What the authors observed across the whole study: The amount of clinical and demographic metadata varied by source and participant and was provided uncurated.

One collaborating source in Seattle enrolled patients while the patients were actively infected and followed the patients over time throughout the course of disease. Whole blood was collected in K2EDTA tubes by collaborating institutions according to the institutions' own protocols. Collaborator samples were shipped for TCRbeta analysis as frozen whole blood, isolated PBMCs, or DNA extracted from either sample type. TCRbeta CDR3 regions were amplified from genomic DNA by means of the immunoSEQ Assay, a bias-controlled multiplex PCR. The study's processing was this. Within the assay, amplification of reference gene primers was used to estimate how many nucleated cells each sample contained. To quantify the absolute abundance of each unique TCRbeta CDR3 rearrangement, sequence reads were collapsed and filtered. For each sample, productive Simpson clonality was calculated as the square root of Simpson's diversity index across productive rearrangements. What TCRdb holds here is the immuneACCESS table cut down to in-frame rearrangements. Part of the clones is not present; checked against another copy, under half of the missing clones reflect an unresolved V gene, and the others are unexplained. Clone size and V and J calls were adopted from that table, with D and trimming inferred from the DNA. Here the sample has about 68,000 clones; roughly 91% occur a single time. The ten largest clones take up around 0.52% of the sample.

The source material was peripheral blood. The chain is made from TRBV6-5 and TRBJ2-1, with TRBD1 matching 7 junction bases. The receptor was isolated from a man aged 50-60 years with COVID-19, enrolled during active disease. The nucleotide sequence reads TGTGCCAGCAGTACGCCGGGACAGTACAATGAGCAGTTCTTC. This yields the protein CASSTPGQYNEQFF.